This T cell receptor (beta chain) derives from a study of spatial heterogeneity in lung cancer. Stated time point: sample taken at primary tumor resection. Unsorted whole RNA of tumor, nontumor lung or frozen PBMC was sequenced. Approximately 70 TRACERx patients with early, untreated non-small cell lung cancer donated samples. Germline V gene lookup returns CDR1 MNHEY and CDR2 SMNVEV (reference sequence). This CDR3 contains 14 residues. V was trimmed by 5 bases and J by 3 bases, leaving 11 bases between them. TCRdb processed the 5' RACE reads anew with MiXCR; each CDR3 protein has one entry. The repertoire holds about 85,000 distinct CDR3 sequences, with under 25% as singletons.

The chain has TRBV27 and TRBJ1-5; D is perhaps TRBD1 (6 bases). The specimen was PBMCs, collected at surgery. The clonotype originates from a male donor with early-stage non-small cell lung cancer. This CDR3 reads CASSPRGLNQPQHF. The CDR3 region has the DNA TGTGCCAGCAGTCCCCGGGGGCTCAATCAGCCCCAGCATTTT.